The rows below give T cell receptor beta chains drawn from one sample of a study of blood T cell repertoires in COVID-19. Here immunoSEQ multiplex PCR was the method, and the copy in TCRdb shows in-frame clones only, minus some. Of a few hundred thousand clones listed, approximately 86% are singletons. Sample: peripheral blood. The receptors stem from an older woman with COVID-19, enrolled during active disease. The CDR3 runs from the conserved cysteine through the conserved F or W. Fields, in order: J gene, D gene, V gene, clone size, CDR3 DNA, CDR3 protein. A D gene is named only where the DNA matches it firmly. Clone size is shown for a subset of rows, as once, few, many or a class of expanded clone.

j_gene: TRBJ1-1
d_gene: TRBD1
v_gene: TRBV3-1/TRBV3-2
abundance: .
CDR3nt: TGTGCCAGCAGCTACACAGGGGAACTTGAAGCTTTCTTT
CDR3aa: CASSYTGELEAFF

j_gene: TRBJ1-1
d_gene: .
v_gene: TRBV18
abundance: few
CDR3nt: TGTGCCAGCTCACCACGGCAATTGAACACTGAAGCTTTCTTT
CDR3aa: CASSPRQLNTEAFF

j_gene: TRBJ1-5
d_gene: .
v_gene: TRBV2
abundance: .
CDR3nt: TGTGCCAGCAGTCTTTATAGCAATCAGCCCCAGCATTTT
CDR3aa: CASSLYSNQPQHF

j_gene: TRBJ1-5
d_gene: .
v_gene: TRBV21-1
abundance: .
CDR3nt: TGTGCCAGCAGCAAAAAGGGGAACAGGGAGACCAATCAGCCCCAGCATTTT
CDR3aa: CASSKKGNRETNQPQHF

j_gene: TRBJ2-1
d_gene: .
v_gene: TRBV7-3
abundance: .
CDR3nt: TGTGCCAGCAGCACGAGACTAGGTCCCTTCAATGAGCAGTTCTTC
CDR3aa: CASSTRLGPFNEQFF

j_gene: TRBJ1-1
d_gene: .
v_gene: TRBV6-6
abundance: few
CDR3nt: TGTGCCAGCAGTTACTTCCCCTCGGACACAACTGAAGCTTTCTTT
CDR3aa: CASSYFPSDTTEAFF

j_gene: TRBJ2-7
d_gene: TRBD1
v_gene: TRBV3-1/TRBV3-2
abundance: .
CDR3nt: TGTGCCAGCAGCAATACCCTGGGACAGGGGGGCGAGCAGTACTTC
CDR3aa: CASSNTLGQGGEQYF

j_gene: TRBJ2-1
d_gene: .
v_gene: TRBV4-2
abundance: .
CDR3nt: TGTGCCAGCAGCCAAGATCTGGCAGTTGAGCAGTTCTTC
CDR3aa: CASSQDLAVEQFF

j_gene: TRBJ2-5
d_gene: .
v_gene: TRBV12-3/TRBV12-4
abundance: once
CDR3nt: TGTGCCAGCAGTTTCGGAGAGACCCAGTACTTC
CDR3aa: CASSFGETQYF

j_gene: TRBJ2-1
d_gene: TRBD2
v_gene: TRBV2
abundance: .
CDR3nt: TGTGCCAGCAGTCAAAGCGGGGGAGCCTACAATGAGCAGTTCTTC
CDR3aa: CASSQSGGAYNEQFF

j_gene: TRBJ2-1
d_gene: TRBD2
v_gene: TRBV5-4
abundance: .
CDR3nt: TGTGCCAGCAGCCCTAGCGGGGGGAACTACAATGAGCAGTTCTTC
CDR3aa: CASSPSGGNYNEQFF

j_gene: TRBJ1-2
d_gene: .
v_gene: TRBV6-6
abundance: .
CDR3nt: TGTGCCAGCAGTTACGACACCACCTATGGCTACACCTTC
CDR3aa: CASSYDTTYGYTF

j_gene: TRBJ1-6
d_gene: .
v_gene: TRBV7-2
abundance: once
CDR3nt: TGTGCCAGCAGCTTAATTTCAGGGCCAGATTCACCCCTCCACTTT
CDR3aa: CASSLISGPDSPLHF

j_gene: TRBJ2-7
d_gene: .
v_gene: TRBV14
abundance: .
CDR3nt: TGTGCCAGCAGCCGACCCGGGACAACCTACGAGCAGTACTTC
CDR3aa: CASSRPGTTYEQYF

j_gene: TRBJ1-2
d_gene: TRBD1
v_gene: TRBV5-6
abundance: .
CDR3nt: TGTGCCAGCACCATAGAAACGGGACAGGGCTTGTTTTCCCCCGGAGGCTACACCTTC
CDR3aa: CASTIETGQGLFSPGGYTF

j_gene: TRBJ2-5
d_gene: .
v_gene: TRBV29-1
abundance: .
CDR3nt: TGCAGCGTTGAGAGTACCGCGGAGACCCAGTACTTC
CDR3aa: CSVESTAETQYF

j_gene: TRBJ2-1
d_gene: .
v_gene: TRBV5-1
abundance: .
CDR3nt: TGCGCCAGCAGCTTGGAAGTCGGGGGAAAGTTCTTC
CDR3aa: CASSLEVGGKFF

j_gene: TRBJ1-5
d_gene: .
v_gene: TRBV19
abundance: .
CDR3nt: TGTGCCAGTAGTATAGATCTCGATCAGCCCCAGCATTTT
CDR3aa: CASSIDLDQPQHF

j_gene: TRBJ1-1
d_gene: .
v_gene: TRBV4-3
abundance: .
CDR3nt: TGCGCCAGCAGCCGAGATCTAGAGGACACTGAAGCTTTCTTT
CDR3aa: CASSRDLEDTEAFF

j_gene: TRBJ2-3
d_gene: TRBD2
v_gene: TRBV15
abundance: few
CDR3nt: TGTGCCACCAGCAGAGAGGAGGCGGGGAGGGCAGATACGCAGTATTTT
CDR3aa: CATSREEAGRADTQYF

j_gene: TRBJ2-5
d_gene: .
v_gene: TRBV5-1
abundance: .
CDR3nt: TGCGCCAGCAGCGCCGGAGCACAAGAGACCCAGTACTTC
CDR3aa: CASSAGAQETQYF

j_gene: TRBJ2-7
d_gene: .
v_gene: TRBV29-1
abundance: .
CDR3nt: TGCAGCGCCAAGGGGGTCTTTACCTACGAGCAGTACTTC
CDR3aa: CSAKGVFTYEQYF

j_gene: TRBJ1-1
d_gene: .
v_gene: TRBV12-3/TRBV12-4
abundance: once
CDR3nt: TGTGCCAGCGGCTTAAGTAACACTGAAGCTTTCTTT
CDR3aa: CASGLSNTEAFF

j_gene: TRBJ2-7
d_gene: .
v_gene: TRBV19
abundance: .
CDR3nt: TGTGCCAGTAGGCCCACCCGGGGTGCCTACGAGCAGTACTTC
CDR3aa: CASRPTRGAYEQYF

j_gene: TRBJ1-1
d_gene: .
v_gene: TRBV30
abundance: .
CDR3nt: TGTGCCTGGAGTGTTGTAGCCATGAACACTGAAGCTTTCTTT
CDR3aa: CAWSVVAMNTEAFF

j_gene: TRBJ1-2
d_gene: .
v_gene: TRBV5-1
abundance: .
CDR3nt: TGCGCCAGCAGCTTGGCCGGCCCAGAGGGCCTAACTAACTATGGCTACACCTTC
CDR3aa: CASSLAGPEGLTNYGYTF

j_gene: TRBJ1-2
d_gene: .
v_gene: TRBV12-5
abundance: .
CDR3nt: TGTGCTAGTGCCTTGGTGGGCCTGAGGGACTATGGCTACACCTTC
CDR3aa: CASALVGLRDYGYTF